This T cell receptor beta chain originates from a study of cytomegalovirus exposure and HLA in healthy donors. The overall study: An earlier analysis found around 120 million unique TCR beta sequences from around 180 million T cells. Counted in an early data release were approximately 85 million unique TCRs from HLA-typed donors. Out of a few hundred genotyped donors, about 76% belonged to the Caucasian-associated ancestry cluster.

Both 60 Vbeta primers and 13 Jbeta primers went into the PCR. TCRdb's table, derived via immunoSEQ multiplex PCR, lists solely in-frame clones and lacks some. This sample has 90,000 or so clones, with 65% to 75% found just once. The CDR3 sequence is 12 residues long. The V end lost 7 bases, the J end lost 5 bases, and 12 bases lay between the germline ends. Germline CDR1 is MDHEN and CDR2 is SYDVKM. This clone was detected a few times. The rearrangement uses TRBV28 and TRBJ2-7; possibly TRBD2 for D (5 bases). Sequencing input: PBMCs. This clonotype was obtained from a man in his sixties in good health and CMV-seronegative. CDR3 coding DNA: TGTGCCAGCACCGAGACGAGGGACGAGCAGTACTTC. Residues: CASTETRDEQYF.